The 27 T cell receptor beta chains below come from one sample, sequenced in a study of Ad26.COV2.S vaccination and SARS-CoV-2 variants. Method: immunoSEQ multiplex PCR; TCRdb's copy keeps in-frame clones and lacks some. The sample lists 350,000 to 500,000 clones, 90% occurring once. Treatment in this sample: approximately 18 received Ad26.COV2.S at low or high dose, single or two shots; 5 received placebo; per-sample allocation not given. Samples analyzed were those drawn on day 63 after the first vaccine or placebo injection. The sample here was peripheral blood, taken in a trial of Ad26.COV2.S vaccine versus placebo. The receptors derive from a person between 18 and 65 years old who received the Ad26.COV2.S COVID-19 vaccine or a placebo.

On this clone itself: Other DNA sequences in the same sample also yield this CDR3. The gene calls are TRBV19 and TRBJ2-1; D not certain. The CDR3 contains 12 residues. Trimming took off 1 base at V and 5 bases at J, with 3 bases between the two ends. The germline V gene encodes CDR1 LNHDA and CDR2 SQIVND (reference sequence). The CDR3 is CASSIVDNEQFF. The CDR3 coding sequence is TGTGCCAGTAGTATAGTAGACAATGAGCAGTTCTTC.

The chain employs TRBV4-3 and TRBJ1-5; 8 bases align to TRBD1. Germline CDR1 reads LGHNA; CDR2 reads YSLEER. The CDR3 sequence is 15 residues long. The junction had 7 bases not matched to a gene; V was cut back by 4 bases and J by 5 bases. The CDR3 spells CASSLGQGGDQPQHF. CDR3 in DNA: TGCGCCAGCAGCCTCGGACAGGGAGGTGATCAGCCCCAGCATTTT.

The chain couples TRBV24-1 to TRBJ2-1; 7 bases map to TRBD2. The CDR3 runs 15 residues. Germline trimming cut 2 bases from V and 6 bases from J; bases unmatched to any gene: 6. CDR1 is KGHDR and CDR2 is SFDVKD in the germline V gene. The CDR3 DNA reads as TGTGCCACCAGTGATTGGAGCGGGACCCTCAATGAGCAGTTCTTC. Residues: CATSDWSGTLNEQFF.

About this clone itself: Other DNA sequences in the sample encode the same CDR3. The rearrangement joins TRBV18 to TRBJ2-7, with D unclear. Germline assignment: CDR1 KGHSH and CDR2 LQKENI. CDR3 length: 12 amino acids. The ends were cut back, 3 bases at V and 0 bases at J, with 3 bases in the middle. The CDR3 loop is CASSPASYEQYF. The DNA for the CDR3 is TGTGCCAGCTCACCCGCCTCCTACGAGCAGTACTTC.

This clone was picked up one time. The chain combines TRBV28 with TRBJ2-5, with TRBD2 matching 13 bases. The junction had 1 base not matched to a gene; V was cut back by 5 bases and J by 4 bases. In germline, CDR1 is MDHEN, CDR2 SYDVKM. The CDR3 consists of 14 residues. The CDR3 is CASSGTSGIETQYF. The DNA of the CDR3 is TGTGCCAGCAGTGGGACTAGCGGGATAGAGACCCAGTACTTC.

This clone was observed a handful of times. The V call is TRBV7-9, the J call TRBJ1-1; D call uncertain. Germline V gene data show CDR1 as SEHNR and CDR2 as FQNEAQ (reference sequence). This CDR3 region has 13 residues. The V end lost 5 bases, the J end lost 8 bases, and 15 bases lay between the germline ends. CDR3 region: CASSPDWFGEAFF. In DNA, the CDR3 is TGTGCCAGCAGCCCTGACTGGTTCGGGGAAGCTTTCTTT. Full variable domain (remainder filled in from reference TRBV7-9 and TRBJ1-1): DTGVSQNPRHKITKRGQNVTFRCDPISEHNRLYWYRQTLGQGPEFLTYFQNEAQLEKSRLLSDRFSAERPKGSFSTLEIQRTEQGDSAMYLCASSPDWFGEAFFGQGTRLTVV.

The chain joins TRBV28 to TRBJ2-6, with a weak D call TRBD1 (5 bases). The CDR3 is 18 residues long. Trimming stripped 3 bases from V and 0 bases from J, with 15 bases between. Germline-derived CDR1 and CDR2 are MDHEN and SYDVKM. The DNA of the CDR3 is TGTGCCAGCAGTTTGCTAGGGGATGGGAACTCTGGGGCCAACGTCCTGACTTTC. It is translated as CASSLLGDGNSGANVLTF.

The V call is TRBV6-5, the J call TRBJ2-5; 12 bases line up with TRBD2. Looked up from germline, CDR1 is MNHEY and CDR2 is SVGAGI. The CDR3 length is 14 residues. V lost 7 bases, J lost 4 bases, and 4 bases stayed unmatched. CDR3 protein: CASTRLAGVETQYF. CDR3 sequence (DNA): TGTGCCAGCACCCGACTAGCGGGAGTAGAGACCCAGTACTTC.

This chain links TRBV7-8 with TRBJ1-4, with unresolved D. Per the germline V gene, CDR1 is SGHVS and CDR2 is FQNEAQ. V shed 1 base and J shed 8 bases, with 11 bases lying between them. This CDR3 region has 14 residues. CDR3 sequence (DNA): TGTGCCAGCAGCTTAGGCGTCCTTCACGAAAAACTGTTTTTT. This codes for CASSLGVLHEKLFF.

The rearrangement uses TRBV29-1 and TRBJ2-1, with 13 bases matching TRBD2. Germline assignment: CDR1 SQVTM and CDR2 ANQGSEA. This CDR3 spans 16 amino acids. After removal of 2 bases from V and 4 bases from J, the junction contained 5 bases not matched to a gene. The CDR3 DNA reads as TGCAGCGTTGAAAGGGGGACTAGCGGGGTTTACAATGAGCAGTTCTTC. As protein: CSVERGTSGVYNEQFF.

The chain recombines TRBV5-4 with TRBJ2-2; 10 bases are a match to TRBD2. Trimming removed 7 bases from V and 7 bases from J; junction bases left unmatched: 13. Germline assignment: CDR1 SGHNT and CDR2 YYREEE (reference sequence). CDR3 length: 16 amino acids. The CDR3 is CASGVGLAGAVGELFF. The CDR3 nucleotides read TGTGCCAGCGGGGTAGGCCTAGCGGGAGCTGTCGGGGAGCTGTTTTTT.

This chain links TRBV28 with TRBJ2-7; TRBD2 aligns across 8 bases. Per germline, CDR1 MDHEN and CDR2 SYDVKM. V was clipped by 8 bases and J by 4 bases; unmatched bases: 13. The CDR3 has 15 residues. The CDR3 spells CASQGTGRALYEQYF. The CDR3 coding sequence is TGTGCCAGCCAAGGAACCGGGAGGGCCTTGTACGAGCAGTACTTC.

V usage is TRBV11-3 and J usage is TRBJ2-3; TRBD2 agrees at 8 bases. The CDR3 is 15 amino acids. The germline V gene encodes CDR1 SGHNT and CDR2 YENEEA. The junction had 7 bases not matched to a gene; V was cut back by 5 bases and J by 3 bases. The chain's CDR3 is CASSQTSGGTDTQYF. For the CDR3, the DNA is TGTGCCAGCAGCCAAACTAGCGGAGGGACAGATACGCAGTATTTT.

This chain uses TRBV7-3 with TRBJ1-2, with 7 bases identical to TRBD1. CDR1 and CDR2 (germline): SGHTA, FQGTGA. The CDR3 totals 15 residues. V lost 5 bases to trimming and J lost 3 bases; unmatched junction nucleotides: 9. As DNA, the CDR3 is TGTGCCAGCAGCCTACAGGGGAGGGCGGACTATGGCTACACCTTC. Its protein is CASSLQGRADYGYTF.

CDR3 region: CASRQGRTNYGYTF. The CDR3 nucleotides are TGTGCCAGTAGGCAGGGACGGACGAACTATGGCTACACCTTC. The chain has TRBV19 and TRBJ1-2; D might be TRBD1 (5 bases). The CDR3 spans 14 residues. The V gene lost 6 bases and the J gene lost 2 bases, with 13 bases spanning the gap. The germline CDR1 and CDR2 sequences are LNHDA and SQIVND (reference sequence). The whole variable domain, filled in from reference TRBV19 and TRBJ1-2, reads DGGITQSPKYLFRKEGQNVTLSCEQNLNHDAMYWYRQDPGQGLRLIYYSQIVNDFQKGDIAEGYSVSREKKESFPLTVTSAQKNPTAFYLCASRQGRTNYGYTFGSGTRLTVV.

This clone was recorded only once. The chain employs TRBV18 and TRBJ2-7, with 12 bases matching TRBD2. Germline V gene data show CDR1 as KGHSH and CDR2 as LQKENI. J lost 7 bases, V lost 1 base, and 5 bases had no gene match. The CDR3 is 15 residues long. The CDR3 spells CASSPRLAGGKEQYF. The CDR3 coding sequence is TGTGCCAGCTCACCACGGCTAGCGGGAGGGAAGGAGCAGTACTTC.

This clone was detected once. The J gene is TRBJ2-3, the V gene TRBV4-3; 8 bases are a match to TRBD1. The V segment lost 0 bases and the J segment 2 bases; nucleotides outside the gene matches: 7. The CDR3 length is 17 residues. CDR1 and CDR2 (germline): LGHNA, YSLEER. Written as DNA, the CDR3 is TGCGCCAGCAGCCAAGATAGGCTTCAGGGGGCCACAGATACGCAGTATTTT. This gives the protein CASSQDRLQGATDTQYF.

The chain recombines TRBV5-4 with TRBJ2-7; 7 bases line up with TRBD1. This CDR3 has 13 residues. Trimming removed 6 bases from V and 2 bases from J; junction bases left unmatched: 5. The V gene's germline CDR1 is SGHNT and CDR2 YYREEE (reference sequence). For the CDR3, the DNA is TGTGCCAGCAAAACAGGGGAGACCTACGAGCAGTACTTC. Encoded protein: CASKTGETYEQYF.

This rearrangement joins TRBV5-1 to TRBJ2-2; the D call may be TRBD1 or TRBD2 (6 bases each). From germline, CDR1 is SGHRS and CDR2 YFSETQ. The V end lost 0 bases, the J end lost 4 bases, and 10 bases lay between the germline ends. The CDR3 loop spans 15 amino acids. The CDR3 bases are TGCGCCAGCAGCTTGGAAGGGGGGATCACCGGGGAGCTGTTTTTT. It yields the protein CASSLEGGITGELFF.

This clone is a singleton in its sample. The rearrangement links TRBV2 to TRBJ1-5, with D perhaps matching TRBD1 (6 bases). V was pared by 8 bases and J by 4 bases, with 21 bases between. Germline lookup yields CDR1 SNHLY and CDR2 FYNNEI. This CDR3 is 16 amino acids long. The CDR3 DNA follows: TGTGCCAGCTCCCGGAACAGGGCTGAGACAAATCAGCCCCAGCATTTT. This translates into CASSRNRAETNQPQHF.

The chain combines TRBV7-3 with TRBJ2-1; D might be TRBD1 (5 bases). The CDR3 is 17 amino acids. V was clipped by 1 base and J by 7 bases, with 20 bases between them. Germline CDR1 SGHTA, CDR2 FQGTGA. The CDR3: CASSLRGGKVVGNEQFF. The CDR3, as DNA: TGTGCCAGCAGCTTAAGGGGCGGAAAAGTAGTTGGGAATGAGCAGTTCTTC.

This sequence joins TRBV2 and TRBJ2-2, with D tentatively TRBD1 (5 bases). This CDR3 has 16 residues. Trimming took off 5 bases at V and 2 bases at J, with 15 bases between the two ends. Germline V gives CDR1 SNHLY, CDR2 FYNNEI. This CDR3 is CASSHGRAANTGELFF. The CDR3 DNA reads as TGTGCCAGCAGTCATGGCAGGGCGGCCAACACCGGGGAGCTGTTTTTT.

In its sample, this clone was seen once. V is TRBV20-1 and J is TRBJ2-1; 7 positions match TRBD2. The CDR3 runs 14 residues. CDR1 is DFQATT and CDR2 is SNEGSKA in the germline V gene (reference sequence). Unmatched junction bases numbered 2, after V lost 3 bases and J lost 0 bases. CDR3 loop: CSASSGLSYNEQFF. CDR3 DNA: TGCAGTGCTAGTAGCGGGCTCTCCTACAATGAGCAGTTCTTC.

The genes are TRBV6-2 or TRBV6-3 and TRBJ1-4; a possible D gene is TRBD1 (6 bases). V dropped 1 base and J dropped 0 bases, with 18 bases sitting between them. Germline assignment: CDR1 MNHEY and CDR2 SVGEGT. This CDR3 region has 19 residues. The CDR3 DNA sequence: TGTGCCAGCAGTTACTACTCGGGACACCCGGCGGCAACTAATGAAAAACTGTTTTTT. This gives the protein CASSYYSGHPAATNEKLFF.

V gene TRBV7-8 combines with J gene TRBJ1-1, with D maybe TRBD1 (5 bases). CDR3 length: 15 residues. CDR1 and CDR2 from the germline V gene are SGHVS and FQNEAQ. Trimming removed 5 bases at V and 1 base at J, with 14 bases between. The CDR3 nucleotides read TGTGCCAGCAGCCAGAGGGACGGAAGGAACACTGAAGCTTTCTTT. Protein: CASSQRDGRNTEAFF.

This rearrangement joins TRBV5-4 to TRBJ2-1, with 8 bases aligning to TRBD2. After removal of 0 bases from V and 1 base from J, the junction contained 6 bases not matched to a gene. Germline V gene sequence: CDR1 SGHNT, CDR2 YYREEE (reference sequence). The CDR3 is 17 residues long. The CDR3 here is CASSLAGGTLSYNEQFF. CDR3 DNA: TGTGCCAGCAGCTTGGCGGGGGGGACGCTTTCCTACAATGAGCAGTTCTTC.

This sequence joins TRBV28 and TRBJ2-7; TRBD1 agrees at 11 bases. V shed 2 bases and J 2 bases; nucleotides not matched to a gene: 5. The CDR3 runs 16 residues. Germline values: CDR1 MDHEN, CDR2 SYDVKM. The CDR3 here is CASSLVGTGGAYEQYF. The CDR3 nucleotides are TGTGCCAGCAGTTTAGTCGGGACAGGGGGGGCCTACGAGCAGTACTTC.